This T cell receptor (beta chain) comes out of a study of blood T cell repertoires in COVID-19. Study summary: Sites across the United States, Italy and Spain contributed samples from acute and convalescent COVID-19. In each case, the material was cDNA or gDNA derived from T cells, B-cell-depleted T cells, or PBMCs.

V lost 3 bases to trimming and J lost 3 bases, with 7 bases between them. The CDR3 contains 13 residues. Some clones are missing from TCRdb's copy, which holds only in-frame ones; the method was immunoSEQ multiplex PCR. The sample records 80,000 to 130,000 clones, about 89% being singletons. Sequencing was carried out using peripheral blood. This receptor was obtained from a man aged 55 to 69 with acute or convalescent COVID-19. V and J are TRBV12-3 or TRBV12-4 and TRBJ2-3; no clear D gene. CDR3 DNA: TGTGCCAGCAGTTTGACCGGGACAGATACGCAGTATTTT. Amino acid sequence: CASSLTGTDTQYF.